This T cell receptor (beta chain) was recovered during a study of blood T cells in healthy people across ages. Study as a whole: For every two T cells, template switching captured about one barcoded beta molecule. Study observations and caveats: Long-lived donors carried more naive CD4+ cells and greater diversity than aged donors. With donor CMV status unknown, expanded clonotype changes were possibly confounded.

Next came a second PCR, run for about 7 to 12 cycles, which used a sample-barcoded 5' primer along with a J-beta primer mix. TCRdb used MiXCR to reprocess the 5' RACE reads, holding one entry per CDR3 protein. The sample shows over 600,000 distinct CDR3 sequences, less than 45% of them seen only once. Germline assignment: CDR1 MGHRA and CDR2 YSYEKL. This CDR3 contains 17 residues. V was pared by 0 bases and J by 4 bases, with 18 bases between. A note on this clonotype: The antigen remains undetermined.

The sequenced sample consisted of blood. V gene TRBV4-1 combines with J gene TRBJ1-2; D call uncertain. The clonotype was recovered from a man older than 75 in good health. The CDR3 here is CASSQDIGQSAIYGYTF. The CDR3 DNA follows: TGCGCCAGCAGCCAAGACATAGGGCAGTCCGCCATCTATGGCTACACCTTC.